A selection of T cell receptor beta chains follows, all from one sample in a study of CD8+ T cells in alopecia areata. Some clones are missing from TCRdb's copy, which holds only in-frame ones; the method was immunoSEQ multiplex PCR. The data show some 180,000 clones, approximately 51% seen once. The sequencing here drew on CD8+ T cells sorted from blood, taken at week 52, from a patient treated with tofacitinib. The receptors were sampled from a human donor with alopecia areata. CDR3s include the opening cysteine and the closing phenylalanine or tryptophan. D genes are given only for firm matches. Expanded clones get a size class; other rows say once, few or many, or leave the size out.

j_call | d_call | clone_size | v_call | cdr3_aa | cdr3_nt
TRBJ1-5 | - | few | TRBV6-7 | CASSYSASRENQPQHF | TGTGCCAGCAGTTACTCGGCGAGCAGGGAAAATCAGCCCCAGCATTTT
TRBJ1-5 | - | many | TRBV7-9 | CASSEDGFNQPQHF | TGTGCCAGCAGCGAAGACGGCTTCAATCAGCCCCAGCATTTT
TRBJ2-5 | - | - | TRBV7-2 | CASSLGLTPQETQYF | TGTGCCAGCAGCTTAGGTTTGACACCTCAAGAGACCCAGTACTTC
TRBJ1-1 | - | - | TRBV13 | CASSGQEGLGAFF | TGTGCCAGCAGCGGCCAGGAGGGTTTGGGTGCTTTCTTT
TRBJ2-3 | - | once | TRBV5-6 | CASSFGLLTQYF | TGTGCCAGCAGCTTCGGACTGCTCACGCAGTATTTT
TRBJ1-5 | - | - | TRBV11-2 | CASSLGGGVYQPQHF | TGTGCCAGCAGCTTAGGGGGGGGCGTCTATCAGCCCCAGCATTTT
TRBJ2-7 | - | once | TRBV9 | CASSVGDNYEQYF | TGTGCCAGCAGCGTAGGCGATAATTACGAGCAGTACTTC
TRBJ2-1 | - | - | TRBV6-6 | CASSYSWSDEQFF | TGTGCCAGCAGTTACTCTTGGAGCGATGAGCAGTTCTTC
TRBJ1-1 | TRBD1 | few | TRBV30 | CAWSGDRVTEAFF | TGTGCCTGGAGTGGGGACAGGGTCACTGAAGCTTTCTTT
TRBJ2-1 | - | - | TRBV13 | CASSLSLSYNEQFF | TGTGCCAGCAGCTTGTCTCTCTCCTACAATGAGCAGTTCTTC
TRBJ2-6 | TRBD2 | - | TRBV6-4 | CASSERGGSGANVLTF | TGTGCCAGCAGTGAGCGGGGGGGCTCTGGGGCCAACGTCCTGACTTTC
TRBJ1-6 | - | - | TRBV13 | CASTYLEGSSPLHF | TGTGCCAGCACCTATCTGGAGGGTAGCTCACCCCTCCACTTT
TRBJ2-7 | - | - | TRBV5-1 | CASSLGAGRPYEQYF | TGCGCCAGCAGCTTGGGGGCGGGGAGGCCCTACGAGCAGTACTTC
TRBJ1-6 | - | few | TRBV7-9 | CASSLLRTLNSPLHF | TGTGCCAGCAGCTTACTCCGGACCCTTAATTCACCCCTCCACTTT
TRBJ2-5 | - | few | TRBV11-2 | CAGGREPRETQYF | TGTGCCGGAGGCAGGGAACCCCGGGAGACCCAGTACTTC
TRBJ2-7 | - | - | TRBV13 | CASSHSSFTYEQYF | TGTGCCAGCAGCCATAGCAGCTTTACCTACGAGCAGTACTTC
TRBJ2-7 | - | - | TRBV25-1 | CASSETGSANEQYF | TGTGCCAGCAGTGAAACGGGGTCAGCAAACGAGCAGTACTTC
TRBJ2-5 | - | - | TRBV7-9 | CASSDTDRFSETQYF | TGTGCCAGCAGCGATACCGACAGGTTTAGCGAGACCCAGTACTTC
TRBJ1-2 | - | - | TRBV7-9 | CASSLSPQYGYTF | TGTGCCAGCAGCTTATCCCCGCAATATGGCTACACCTTC
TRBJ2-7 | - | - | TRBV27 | CASSFQRRGEQYF | TGTGCCAGCAGTTTTCAGCGGAGGGGCGAGCAGTACTTC
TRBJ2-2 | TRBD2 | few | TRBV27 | CASSTSSGEITGELFF | TGTGCCAGCAGTACATCTAGCGGGGAGATCACCGGGGAGCTGTTTTTT
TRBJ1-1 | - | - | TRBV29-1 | CSVDGPGAYTEAFF | TGCAGCGTTGATGGCCCAGGGGCATACACTGAAGCTTTCTTT
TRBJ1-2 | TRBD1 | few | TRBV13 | CASSLQGDGYTF | TGTGCCAGCAGCTTACAGGGGGATGGCTACACCTTC
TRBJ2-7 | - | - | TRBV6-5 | CASSYRGPGYEQYF | TGTGCCAGCAGTTACAGAGGGCCTGGCTACGAGCAGTACTTC
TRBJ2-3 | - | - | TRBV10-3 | CAISGAGDTQYF | TGTGCCATCAGCGGGGCAGGAGATACGCAGTATTTT
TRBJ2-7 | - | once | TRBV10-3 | CATGLGRVFWEQYF | TGTGCCACGGGCTTAGGCAGGGTCTTCTGGGAGCAGTACTTC
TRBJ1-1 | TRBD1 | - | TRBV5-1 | CASSLGQGLTEAFF | TGCGCCAGCAGCTTGGGACAGGGGCTGACTGAAGCTTTCTTT
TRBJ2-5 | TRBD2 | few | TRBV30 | CAWSGGGMEETQYF | TGTGCCTGGAGTGGGGGGGGGATGGAAGAGACCCAGTACTTC
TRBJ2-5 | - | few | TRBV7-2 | CASTSTWKTQYF | TGTGCCAGCACCTCTACCTGGAAGACCCAGTACTTC
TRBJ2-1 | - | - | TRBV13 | CASSSPTGDEQFF | TGTGCCAGCAGCTCCCCCACAGGTGATGAGCAGTTCTTC
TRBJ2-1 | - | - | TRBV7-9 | CASSLWPYNEQFF | TGTGCCAGCAGCCTCTGGCCTTACAATGAGCAGTTCTTC
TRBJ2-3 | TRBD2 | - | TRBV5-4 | CASSLDPGLAGRSTDTQYF | TGTGCCAGCAGCCTTGACCCGGGACTAGCGGGAAGAAGCACAGATACGCAGTATTTT
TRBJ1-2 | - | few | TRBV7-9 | CASSLAGGESNYGYTF | TGTGCCAGCAGCTTAGCGGGCGGAGAATCTAACTATGGCTACACCTTC
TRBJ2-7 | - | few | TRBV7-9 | CASSSSGVSYEQYF | TGTGCCAGCAGCTCGTCGGGAGTCTCCTACGAGCAGTACTTC
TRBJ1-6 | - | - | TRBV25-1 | CASSESGGIGSPLHF | TGTGCCAGCAGTGAATCCGGGGGAATCGGTTCACCCCTCCACTTT
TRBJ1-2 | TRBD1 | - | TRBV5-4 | CASSLDQGQGAYGYTF | TGTGCCAGCAGCTTGGACCAAGGACAGGGAGCCTATGGCTACACCTTC
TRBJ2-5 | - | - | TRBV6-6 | CASSWDTQYF | TGTGCCAGCAGTTGGGATACCCAGTACTTC
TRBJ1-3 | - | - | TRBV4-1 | CASSQVSAGNTIYF | TGCGCCAGCAGCCAAGTTAGCGCTGGAAACACCATATATTTT
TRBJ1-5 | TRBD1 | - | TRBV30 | CAWGPRGGPREPQHF | TGTGCCTGGGGTCCGAGAGGGGGCCCAAGGGAGCCCCAGCATTTT
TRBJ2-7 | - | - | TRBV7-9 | CASSPGEEQYF | TGTGCCAGCAGTCCAGGGGAAGAGCAGTACTTC
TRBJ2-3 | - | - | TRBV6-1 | CASSEGRGGADTQYF | TGTGCCAGCAGTGAAGGCCGCGGGGGCGCAGATACGCAGTATTTT
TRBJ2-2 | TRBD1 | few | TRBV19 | CASSTQGTNTGELFF | TGTGCCAGTAGTACACAGGGGACGAACACCGGGGAGCTGTTTTTT
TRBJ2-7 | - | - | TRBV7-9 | CASSRGQTEQYF | TGTGCCAGCAGCCGAGGGCAGACCGAGCAGTACTTC
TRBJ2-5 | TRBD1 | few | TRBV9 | CASSLTGKGQETQYF | TGTGCCAGCAGCTTGACAGGGAAGGGCCAAGAGACCCAGTACTTC
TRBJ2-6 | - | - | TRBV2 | CASTGAGANVLTF | TGTGCCAGCACTGGAGCTGGGGCCAACGTCCTGACTTTC
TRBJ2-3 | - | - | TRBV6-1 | CASSEYESDTDTQYF | TGTGCCAGCAGTGAATATGAGAGTGACACAGATACGCAGTATTTT
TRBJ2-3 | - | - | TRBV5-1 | CASSLAGSTDTQYF | TGCGCCAGCAGCTTAGCCGGCAGCACAGATACGCAGTATTTT
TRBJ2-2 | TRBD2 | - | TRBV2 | CASSAVAGNTGELFF | TGTGCCAGCAGTGCGGTAGCGGGGAACACCGGGGAGCTGTTTTTT
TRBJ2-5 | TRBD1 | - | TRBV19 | CASSTFRTGAVEETQYF | TGTGCCAGTAGTACCTTCAGGACAGGGGCGGTAGAAGAGACCCAGTACTTC
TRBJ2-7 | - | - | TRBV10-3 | CAIRFPGSNEQYF | TGTGCCATCAGGTTTCCAGGGAGCAACGAGCAGTACTTC
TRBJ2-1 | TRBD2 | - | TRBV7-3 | CASSAQAGGRGNEQFF | TGTGCCAGCAGCGCCCAAGCGGGGGGCCGTGGCAATGAGCAGTTCTTC
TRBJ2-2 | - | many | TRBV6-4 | CASSSGNTGELFF | TGTGCCAGCAGTAGCGGGAACACCGGGGAGCTGTTTTTT
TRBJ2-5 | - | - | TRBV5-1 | CASSPRRGQETQYF | TGCGCCAGCAGCCCCCGGCGGGGCCAAGAGACCCAGTACTTC
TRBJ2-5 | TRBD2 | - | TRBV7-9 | CASSRGLAVRQETQYF | TGTGCCAGCAGCCGGGGACTAGCGGTCCGGCAGGAGACCCAGTACTTC
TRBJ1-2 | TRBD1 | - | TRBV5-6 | CASSFTGGSYGYTF | TGTGCCAGCAGCTTTACAGGGGGCAGCTATGGCTACACCTTC
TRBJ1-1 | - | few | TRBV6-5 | CASREGGGTEAFF | TGTGCCAGCAGAGAGGGAGGTGGCACTGAAGCTTTCTTT
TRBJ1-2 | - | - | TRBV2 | CASSEGLINYGYTF | TGTGCCAGCAGTGAGGGACTGATTAACTATGGCTACACCTTC
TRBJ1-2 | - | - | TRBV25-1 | CASSEAPGALDGYTF | TGTGCCAGCAGTGAAGCCCCAGGCGCCCTGGATGGCTACACCTTC
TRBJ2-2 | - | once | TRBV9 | CASSPIPDTGELFF | TGTGCCAGCAGCCCAATCCCAGACACCGGGGAGCTGTTTTTT
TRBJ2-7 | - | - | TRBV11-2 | CASSLEGYEQYF | TGTGCCAGCAGCTTAGAAGGCTACGAGCAGTACTTC